The clone carrying this T cell receptor (beta chain) was counted only a few times. This record comes from a study of blood T cells in healthy people across ages. For the second PCR, which ran for roughly 7 to 11 cycles, a sample-barcoded 5' primer and a J-beta primer mix were used. TCRdb re-analysed the 5' RACE reads in MiXCR, keeping a single row per CDR3 protein. The table has 600,000 or so distinct CDR3 sequences, roughly 20% seen once; the top ten hold 3% to 4.5%. The length of the CDR3 is 16 residues. The trim removed 0 bases at V and 2 bases at J, leaving 5 bases unmatched. CDR1 SGHRS and CDR2 YFSETQ come from the germline V gene.

Source material: blood. The genes are TRBV5-1 and TRBJ2-3; 8 bases agree with TRBD2. The receptor was isolated from a man in his 70s in good health. The CDR3 nucleotides are TGCGCCAGCAGCTTGGCCGGGACTAGACCCACAGATACGCAGTATTTT. Translation: CASSLAGTRPTDTQYF.